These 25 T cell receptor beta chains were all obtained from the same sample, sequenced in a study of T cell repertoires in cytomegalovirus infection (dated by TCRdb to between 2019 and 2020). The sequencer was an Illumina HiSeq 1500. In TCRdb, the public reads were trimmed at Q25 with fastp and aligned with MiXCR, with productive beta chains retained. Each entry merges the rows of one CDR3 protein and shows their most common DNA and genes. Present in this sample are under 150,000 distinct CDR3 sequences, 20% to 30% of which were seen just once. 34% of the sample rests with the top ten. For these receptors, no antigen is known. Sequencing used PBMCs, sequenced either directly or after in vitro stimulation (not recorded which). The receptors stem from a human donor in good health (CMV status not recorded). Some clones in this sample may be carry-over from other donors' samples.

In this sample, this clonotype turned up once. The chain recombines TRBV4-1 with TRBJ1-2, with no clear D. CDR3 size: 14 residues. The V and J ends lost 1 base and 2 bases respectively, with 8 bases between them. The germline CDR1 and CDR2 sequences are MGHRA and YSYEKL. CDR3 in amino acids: CASSQGRRNYGYTF. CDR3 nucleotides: TGCGCCAGCAGCCAAGGACGTCGCAACTATGGCTACACCTTC.

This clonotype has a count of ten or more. The CDR3 protein is CASSLALGSGSGEQFF. The CDR3 nucleotides read TGTGCCAGCAGCTTAGCGCTCGGTAGCGGGTCGGGTGAGCAGTTCTTC. The V call is TRBV7-2, the J call TRBJ2-1; TRBD2 agrees at 7 bases. Trimming removed 0 bases from V and 9 bases from J; junction bases left unmatched: 11. Germline CDR1 reads SGHTA; CDR2 reads FQGNSA. This CDR3 comprises 16 residues.

The CDR3 here is CASSMVPGGAYNEQFF. For the CDR3, the DNA is TGTGCCAGTAGTATGGTCCCGGGCGGAGCCTACAATGAGCAGTTCTTC. The chain is built from TRBV19 and TRBJ2-1; D not resolved. The CDR3 is 16 amino acids. Germline V gene lookup returns CDR1 LNHDA and CDR2 SQIVND (reference sequence). Trimming took 3 bases from V and 2 from J, leaving 14 bases between them.

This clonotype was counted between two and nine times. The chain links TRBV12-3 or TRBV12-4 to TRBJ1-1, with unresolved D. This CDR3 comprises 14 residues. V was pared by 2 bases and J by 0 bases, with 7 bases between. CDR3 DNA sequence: TGTGCCAGCAGTTTAAGTCAGTTGAACACTGAAGCTTTCTTT. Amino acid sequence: CASSLSQLNTEAFF.

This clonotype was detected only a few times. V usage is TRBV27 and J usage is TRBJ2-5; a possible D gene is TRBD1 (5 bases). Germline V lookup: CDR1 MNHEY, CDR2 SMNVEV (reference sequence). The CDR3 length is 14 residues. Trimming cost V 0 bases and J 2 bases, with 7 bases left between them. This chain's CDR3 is CASSLSQGQETQYF. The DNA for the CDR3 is TGTGCCAGCAGTTTATCGCAGGGTCAAGAGACCCAGTACTTC.

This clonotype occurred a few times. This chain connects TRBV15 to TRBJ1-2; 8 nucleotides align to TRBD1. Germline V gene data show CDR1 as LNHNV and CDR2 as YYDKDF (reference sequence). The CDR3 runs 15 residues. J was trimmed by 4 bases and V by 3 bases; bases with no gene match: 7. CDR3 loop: CATSRDRDFGYGYTF. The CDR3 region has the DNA TGTGCCACCAGCAGGGACAGGGACTTTGGCTATGGCTACACCTTC.

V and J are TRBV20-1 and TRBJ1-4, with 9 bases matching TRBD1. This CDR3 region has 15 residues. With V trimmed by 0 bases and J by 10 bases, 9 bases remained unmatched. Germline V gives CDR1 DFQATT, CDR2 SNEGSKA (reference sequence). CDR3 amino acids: CSARDGDRAGVKLFF. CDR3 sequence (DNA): TGCAGTGCTAGAGATGGGGACAGGGCAGGGGTAAAACTGTTTTTT.

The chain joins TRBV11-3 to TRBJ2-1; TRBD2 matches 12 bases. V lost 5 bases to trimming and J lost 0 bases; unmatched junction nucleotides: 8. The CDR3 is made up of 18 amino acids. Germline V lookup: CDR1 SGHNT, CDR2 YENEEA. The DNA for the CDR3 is TGTGCCAGCAGCGGGGGACTAGCGGGCCGAAGCTCCTACAATGAGCAGTTCTTC. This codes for CASSGGLAGRSSYNEQFF.

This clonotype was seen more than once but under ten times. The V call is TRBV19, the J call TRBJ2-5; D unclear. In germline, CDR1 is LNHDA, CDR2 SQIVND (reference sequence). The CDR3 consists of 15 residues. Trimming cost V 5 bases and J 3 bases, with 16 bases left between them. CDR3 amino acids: CASSPRMSTKETQYF. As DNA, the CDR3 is TGTGCCAGTAGTCCCCGGATGTCTACGAAAGAGACCCAGTACTTC.

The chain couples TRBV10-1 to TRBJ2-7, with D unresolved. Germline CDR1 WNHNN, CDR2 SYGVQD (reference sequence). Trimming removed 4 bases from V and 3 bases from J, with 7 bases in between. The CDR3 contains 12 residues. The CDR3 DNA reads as TGCGCCAGCAGTGCCCATCGCTACGAGCAGTACGTC. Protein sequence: CASSAHRYEQYV.

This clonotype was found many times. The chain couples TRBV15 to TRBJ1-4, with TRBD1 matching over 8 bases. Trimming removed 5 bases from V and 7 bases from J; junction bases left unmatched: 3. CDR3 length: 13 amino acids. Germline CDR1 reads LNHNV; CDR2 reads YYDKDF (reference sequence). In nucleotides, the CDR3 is TGTGCCACCAGCGGACAGGGAGCTGAAAAACTGTTTTTT. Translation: CATSGQGAEKLFF. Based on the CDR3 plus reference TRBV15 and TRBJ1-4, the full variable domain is DAMVIQNPRYQVTQFGKPVTLSCSQTLNHNVMYWYQQKSSQAPKLLFHYYDKDFNNEADTPDNFQSRRPNTSFCFLDIRSPGLGDTAMYLCATSGQGAEKLFFGSGTQLSVL.

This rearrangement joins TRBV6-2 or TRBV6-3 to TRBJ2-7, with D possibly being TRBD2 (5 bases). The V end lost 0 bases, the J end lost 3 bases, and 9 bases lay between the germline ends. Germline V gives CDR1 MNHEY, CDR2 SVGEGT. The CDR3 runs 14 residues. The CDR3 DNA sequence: TGTGCCAGCAGTTACTCCGGGGTCCGCTACGAGCAGTACGTC. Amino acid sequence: CASSYSGVRYEQYV.

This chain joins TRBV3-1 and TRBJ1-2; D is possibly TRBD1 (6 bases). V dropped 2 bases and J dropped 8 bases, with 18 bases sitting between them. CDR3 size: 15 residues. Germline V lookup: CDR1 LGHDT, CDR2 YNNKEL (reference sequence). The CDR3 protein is CASSQNIGGLRGYTF. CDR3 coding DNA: TGTGCCAGCAGCCAAAATATAGGGGGATTGAGAGGCTACACCTTC. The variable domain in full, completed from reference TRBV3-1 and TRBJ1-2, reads DTAVSQTPKYLVTQMGNDKSIKCEQNLGHDTMYWYKQDSKKFLKIMFSYNNKELIINETVPNRFSPKSPDKAHLNLHINSLELGDSAVYFCASSQNIGGLRGYTFGSGTRLTVV.

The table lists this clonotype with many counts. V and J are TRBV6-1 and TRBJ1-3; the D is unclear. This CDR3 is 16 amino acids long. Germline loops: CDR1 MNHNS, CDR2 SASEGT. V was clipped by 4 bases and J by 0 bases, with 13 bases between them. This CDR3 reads CASSGSIAFSGNTIYF. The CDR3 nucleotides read TGTGCCAGCAGTGGAAGTATAGCCTTCTCTGGAAACACCATATATTTT.

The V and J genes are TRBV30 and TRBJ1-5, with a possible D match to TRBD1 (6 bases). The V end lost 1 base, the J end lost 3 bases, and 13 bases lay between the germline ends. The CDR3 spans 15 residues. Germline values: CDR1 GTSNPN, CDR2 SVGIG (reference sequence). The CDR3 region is CAWSGGGAYNQPQHF. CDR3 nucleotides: TGTGCCTGGAGTGGGGGGGGCGCGTACAATCAGCCCCAGCATTTT.

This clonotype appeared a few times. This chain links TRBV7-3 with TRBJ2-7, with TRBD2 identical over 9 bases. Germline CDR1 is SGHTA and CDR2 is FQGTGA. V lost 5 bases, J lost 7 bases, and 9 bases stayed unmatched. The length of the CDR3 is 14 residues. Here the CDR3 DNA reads TGTGCCAGCAGCCCCGTAGCGGGAGAGAGGGAGCAGTACTTC. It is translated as CASSPVAGEREQYF.

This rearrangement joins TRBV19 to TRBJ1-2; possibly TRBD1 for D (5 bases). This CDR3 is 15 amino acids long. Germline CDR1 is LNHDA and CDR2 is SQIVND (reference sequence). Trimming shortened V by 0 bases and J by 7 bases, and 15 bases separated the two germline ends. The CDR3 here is CASSIDREGSRGYTF. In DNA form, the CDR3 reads TGTGCCAGTAGTATAGATCGGGAGGGGTCCCGTGGCTACACCTTC.

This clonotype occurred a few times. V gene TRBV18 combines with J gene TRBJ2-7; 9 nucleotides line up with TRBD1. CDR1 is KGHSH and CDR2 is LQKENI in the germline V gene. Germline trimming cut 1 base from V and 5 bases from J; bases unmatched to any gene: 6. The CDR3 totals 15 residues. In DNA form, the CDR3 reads TGTGCCAGCTCACCACTCGGGACAGGGACAAACGAGCAGTACTTC. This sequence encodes CASSPLGTGTNEQYF.

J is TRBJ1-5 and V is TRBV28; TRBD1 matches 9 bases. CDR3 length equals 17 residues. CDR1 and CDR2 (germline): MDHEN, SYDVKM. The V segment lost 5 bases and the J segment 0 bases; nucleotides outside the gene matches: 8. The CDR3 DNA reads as TGTGCCAGCAGTGCCCGGGACAGGGCTTATAGCAATCAGCCCCAGCATTTT. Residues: CASSARDRAYSNQPQHF.

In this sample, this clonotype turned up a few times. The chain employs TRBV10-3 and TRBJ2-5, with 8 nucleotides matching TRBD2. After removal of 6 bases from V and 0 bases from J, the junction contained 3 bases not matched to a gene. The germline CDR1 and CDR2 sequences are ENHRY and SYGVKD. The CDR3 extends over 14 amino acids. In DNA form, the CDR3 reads TGTGCCATCAGACCGACTAGCGACCAAGAGACCCAGTACTTC. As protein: CAIRPTSDQETQYF.

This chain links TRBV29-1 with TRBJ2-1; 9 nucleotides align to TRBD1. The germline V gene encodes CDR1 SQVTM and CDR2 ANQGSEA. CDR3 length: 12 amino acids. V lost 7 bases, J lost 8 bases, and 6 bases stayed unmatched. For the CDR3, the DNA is TGCAGCGCGGGACAGGGCCTCTATGAGCAGTTCTTC. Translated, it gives CSAGQGLYEQFF.

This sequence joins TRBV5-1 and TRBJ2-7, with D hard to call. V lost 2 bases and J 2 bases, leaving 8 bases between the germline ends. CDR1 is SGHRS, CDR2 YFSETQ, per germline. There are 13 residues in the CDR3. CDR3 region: CASSLWQAYEQYV. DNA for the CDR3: TGCGCCAGCAGCTTATGGCAGGCCTACGAGCAGTACGTC.

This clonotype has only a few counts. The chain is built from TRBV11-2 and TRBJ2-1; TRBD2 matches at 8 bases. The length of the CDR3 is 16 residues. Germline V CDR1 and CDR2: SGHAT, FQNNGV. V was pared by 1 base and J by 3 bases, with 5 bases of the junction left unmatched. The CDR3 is CASSLAAGVVYNEQFF. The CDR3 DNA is TGTGCCAGCAGCTTAGCAGCGGGAGTCGTCTACAATGAGCAGTTCTTC. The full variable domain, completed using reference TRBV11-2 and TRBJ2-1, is EAGVAQSPRYKIIEKRQSVAFWCNPISGHATLYWYQQILGQGPKLLIQFQNNGVVDDSQLPKDRFSAERLKGVDSTLKIQPAKLEDSAVYLCASSLAAGVVYNEQFFGPGTRLTVL.

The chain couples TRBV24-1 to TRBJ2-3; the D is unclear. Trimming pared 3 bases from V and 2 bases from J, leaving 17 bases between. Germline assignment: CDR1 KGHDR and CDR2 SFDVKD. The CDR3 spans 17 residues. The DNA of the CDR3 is TGTGCCACCAGTGATCTCGGACCGGGCCCCAACACAGATACGCAGTATTTT. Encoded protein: CATSDLGPGPNTDTQYF.

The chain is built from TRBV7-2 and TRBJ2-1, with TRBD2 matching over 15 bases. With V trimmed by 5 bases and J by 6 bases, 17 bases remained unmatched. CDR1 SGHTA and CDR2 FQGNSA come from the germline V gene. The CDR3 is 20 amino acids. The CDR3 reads CASSDRQGGTSGRYSNEQFF. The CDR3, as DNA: TGTGCCAGCAGCGACCGACAGGGGGGGACTAGCGGGAGGTACTCCAATGAGCAGTTCTTC.